The present entry profiles one TCR beta chain with its context. In the study's own analysis: Nucleated cell counts were estimated from reference gene primer amplification. Method: immunoSEQ multiplex PCR; TCRdb's copy keeps in-frame clones and lacks some. The V and J calls and the clone size are those of that table, but D and trimming were determined from the DNA. The sample lists about 240,000 clones, more than 70% occurring once. V lost 9 bases, J lost 3 bases, and 8 bases lay in between. The CDR3 has 11 residues. CDR1 and CDR2 (germline): MNHEY, SVGAGI. The sample is drawn from a study of blood T cell repertoires in COVID-19. Background on the study: From T cells, B-cell-depleted T cells, or PBMCs came the material, which was cDNA or gDNA.

The chain recombines TRBV6-5 with TRBJ1-2; D not resolved. The source material was peripheral blood. The TCR was taken from a woman aged 40 to 50 who had recovered from COVID-19. CDR3: CASRRDYGYTF. CDR3 nucleotide sequence: TGTGCCAGTAGGAGGGACTATGGCTACACCTTC.